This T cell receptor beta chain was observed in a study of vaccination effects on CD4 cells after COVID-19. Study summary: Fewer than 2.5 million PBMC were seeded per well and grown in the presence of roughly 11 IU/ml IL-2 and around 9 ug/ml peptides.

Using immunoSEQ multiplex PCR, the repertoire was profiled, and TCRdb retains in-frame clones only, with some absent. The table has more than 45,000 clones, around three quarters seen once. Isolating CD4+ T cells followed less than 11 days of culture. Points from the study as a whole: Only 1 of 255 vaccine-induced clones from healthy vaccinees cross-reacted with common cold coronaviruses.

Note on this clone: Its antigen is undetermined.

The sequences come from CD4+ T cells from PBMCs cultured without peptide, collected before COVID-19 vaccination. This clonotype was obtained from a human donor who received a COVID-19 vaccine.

The CDR3 bases are TGTGCCAGCAGTGAGGGCCGGTTGTTTCAGTTCTTC. Protein sequence: CASSEGRLFQFF. V usage is TRBV6-1 and J usage is TRBJ2-1; D not resolved. The ends were cut back, 3 bases at V and 13 bases at J, with 13 bases in the middle. Germline V gene data show CDR1 as MNHNS and CDR2 as SASEGT. This CDR3 comprises 12 residues.